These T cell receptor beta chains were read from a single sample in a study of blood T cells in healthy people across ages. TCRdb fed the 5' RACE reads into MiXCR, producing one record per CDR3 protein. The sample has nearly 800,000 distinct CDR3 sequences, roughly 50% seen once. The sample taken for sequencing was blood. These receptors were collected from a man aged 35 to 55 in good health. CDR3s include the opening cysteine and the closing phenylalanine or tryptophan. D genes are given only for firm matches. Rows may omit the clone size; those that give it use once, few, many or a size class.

TGTGCCAGCAGTTATACGGACGCATCATACTATGGCTACACCTTC | CASSYTDASYYGYTF | TRBJ1-2 | . | TRBV12-3/TRBV12-4 | .
TGTGCCAGCGGGACTATGAACTCCTACAATGAGCAGTTCTTC | CASGTMNSYNEQFF | TRBJ2-1 | . | TRBV27 | TRBD2
TGCAGTGCTAGAGATGGGACAGGGGTTGGGAATGAGCAGTTCTTC | CSARDGTGVGNEQFF | TRBJ2-1 | few | TRBV20-1 | TRBD1
TGTGCCAGCACTGGACAGGGGGTCTCTGGGGCCAACGTCCTGACTTTC | CASTGQGVSGANVLTF | TRBJ2-6 | . | TRBV2 | TRBD1
TGCAGCGTAGGTCGGGCTAGCGGGAGTAGGTACGAGCAGTACTTC | CSVGRASGSRYEQYF | TRBJ2-7 | . | TRBV29-1 | TRBD2
TGTGCCAGCAGCTTAGCGGCGCGCCCCAAAGAGACCCAGTACTTC | CASSLAARPKETQYF | TRBJ2-5 | . | TRBV7-9 | .
TGTGCCAGCAGTTTGTCCCCTTCGACAGGGGCGAGACAAGAGACCCAGTACTTC | CASSLSPSTGARQETQYF | TRBJ2-5 | . | TRBV28 | TRBD1
TGCGCCAGCAGCTTGGAGGCTAGCGGGAGTAGGTACAATGAGCAGTACTTC | CASSLEASGSRYNEQYF | TRBJ2-7 | . | TRBV5-1 | TRBD2
TGTGCCAGCAGCTTAGGGTTGGAGAAATATGGCTACACCTTC | CASSLGLEKYGYTF | TRBJ1-2 | . | TRBV7-9 | .
TGTGCCAGCAGTGTACAAGGGGGAGGAAGTGAAAAACTGTTTTTT | CASSVQGGGSEKLFF | TRBJ1-4 | . | TRBV25-1 | .
TGTGCCAGCAGCCCCCGGCTGGGACAGAGGCAGTACTTC | CASSPRLGQRQYF | TRBJ2-5 | . | TRBV9 | TRBD1
TGTGCCAGCTCACCATTGGACAGGGGCAGAAACTATGGCTACACCTTC | CASSPLDRGRNYGYTF | TRBJ1-2 | few | TRBV18 | TRBD1
TGCGCCAGCAGCCAACACGGGGGGCGCCTCGGAGAGACCCAGTACTTC | CASSQHGGRLGETQYF | TRBJ2-5 | many | TRBV5-1 | .
TGTGCCAGCAGCCCTAGTCCCCACATTCAGTACTTC | CASSPSPHIQYF | TRBJ2-4 | few | TRBV7-9 | .
TGTGCCAGCAGTCCGGGACAGGGGGGAAATCAGCCCCAGCATTTT | CASSPGQGGNQPQHF | TRBJ1-5 | . | TRBV27 | TRBD1
TGCGCCAGCAGCCGTCGGGACAGCTCCTACGAGCAGTACTTC | CASSRRDSSYEQYF | TRBJ2-7 | few | TRBV4-1 | TRBD1
TGTGCCAGCAGCCCAACTAGCGGGCAAGAGACCCAGTACTTC | CASSPTSGQETQYF | TRBJ2-5 | . | TRBV7-9 | TRBD2
TGTGCCAGCAGAGAGACAGGGTTGGGGCCTGGCTACACCTTC | CASRETGLGPGYTF | TRBJ1-2 | few | TRBV12-3/TRBV12-4 | TRBD1
TGTGCCAGCAGCTTCGTATCCGGGAAGGAGCAGTTCTTC | CASSFVSGKEQFF | TRBJ2-1 | . | TRBV5-6 | .
TGCAGCGTCGAAGAACGGTGGGGGGGCTACACCTTC | CSVEERWGGYTF | TRBJ1-2 | . | TRBV29-1 | .
TGTGCCATCCTACATGGGGCGGGGGGGCCCGATGAGCAGTTCTTC | CAILHGAGGPDEQFF | TRBJ2-1 | . | TRBV10-3 | TRBD2
TGTGCCAGCAGCTTAGGCATCTGGCGGGACAGGGTTTTCACAGATACGCAGTATTTT | CASSLGIWRDRVFTDTQYF | TRBJ2-3 | . | TRBV13 | TRBD1
TGTGCCAGCAGCCCCCTCTTAGGACTAACGAACAATGAGCAGTTCTTC | CASSPLLGLTNNEQFF | TRBJ2-1 | . | TRBV7-2 | .
TGCGCCAGCAGCGGGGAGGGGGGGGACAATGAGCAGTTCTTC | CASSGEGGDNEQFF | TRBJ2-1 | . | TRBV5-1 | .
TGCAGTGCTAGAGATTATGGACAGGCTAATGGCTACACCTTC | CSARDYGQANGYTF | TRBJ1-2 | few | TRBV20-1 | TRBD1
TGTGCCAGCAGCTCCCGGACCACGACTAGCGGAGGCCGGTTTGAGCAGTTCTTC | CASSSRTTTSGGRFEQFF | TRBJ2-1 | . | TRBV7-2 | TRBD2
TGCGCCAGCAGCCAAGATCCCGTTATGACGAACACTGAAGCTTTCTTT | CASSQDPVMTNTEAFF | TRBJ1-1 | . | TRBV4-1 | .
TGCGCCAGCAGCTTCTTTCAGCACTCTGGGGCCAACGTCCTGACTTTC | CASSFFQHSGANVLTF | TRBJ2-6 | . | TRBV5-1 | .
TGCGCCAGCAGCCCGGAGGGGGCTGGGTACAATGAGCAGTTCTTC | CASSPEGAGYNEQFF | TRBJ2-1 | . | TRBV5-1 | .
TGTGCCAGCAGTGGCCCGGGGACAGGGTTTAATGAGCAGTTCTTC | CASSGPGTGFNEQFF | TRBJ2-1 | . | TRBV6-5 | TRBD1
TGCAGCGTTGAAGGGACAGAGTACAATGAGCAGTTCTTC | CSVEGTEYNEQFF | TRBJ2-1 | . | TRBV29-1 | .
TGTGCCATCAGTGAGAGTCTAGGGGGGGGTGTCGAGACCCAGTACTTC | CAISESLGGGVETQYF | TRBJ2-5 | . | TRBV10-3 | .
TGTGCCAGCAGCTTAGCAGACATTCAGTACTTC | CASSLADIQYF | TRBJ2-4 | . | TRBV11-2 | .
TGTGCCAGCAGCTTAGGCAGCGCCCAGGGGCGGGAATATGGCTACACCTTC | CASSLGSAQGREYGYTF | TRBJ1-2 | . | TRBV13 | .
TGTGCCAGCAGCTTAGAGAGGGCTAATTCACCCCTCCACTTT | CASSLERANSPLHF | TRBJ1-6 | few | TRBV7-2 | .
TGCGCCAGCAGCCAAGAGGCTAGCGGGAGGTGGACGCAGTATTTT | CASSQEASGRWTQYF | TRBJ2-3 | . | TRBV4-3 | TRBD2
TGTGCCAGCAGCTTAGAGTTTACAACGAACACTGAAGCTTTCTTT | CASSLEFTTNTEAFF | TRBJ1-1 | few | TRBV11-1 | .
TGTGCCAGCAGTCATATCGACCCAAGGGTTACCTACGAGCAGTACTTC | CASSHIDPRVTYEQYF | TRBJ2-7 | few | TRBV28 | .
TGTGCCAGCAGCTACGGACCTGAAGCTTTCTTT | CASSYGPEAFF | TRBJ1-1 | . | TRBV6-2/TRBV6-3 | .
TGTGCCAGCAGGATGTGGGACAGCGGACGAGAGACCCAGTACTTC | CASRMWDSGRETQYF | TRBJ2-5 | . | TRBV2 | TRBD1